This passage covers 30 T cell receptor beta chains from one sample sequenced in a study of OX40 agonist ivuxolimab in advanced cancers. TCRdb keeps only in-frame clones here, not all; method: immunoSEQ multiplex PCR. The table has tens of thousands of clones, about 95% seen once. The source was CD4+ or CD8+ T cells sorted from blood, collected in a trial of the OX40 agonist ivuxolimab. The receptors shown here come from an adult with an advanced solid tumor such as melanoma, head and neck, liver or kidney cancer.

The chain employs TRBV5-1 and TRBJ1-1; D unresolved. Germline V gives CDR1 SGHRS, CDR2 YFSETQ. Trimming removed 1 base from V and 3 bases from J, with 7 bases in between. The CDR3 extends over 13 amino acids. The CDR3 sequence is CASSLWQHTEAFF. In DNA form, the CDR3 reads TGCGCCAGCAGCTTGTGGCAGCACACTGAAGCTTTCTTT.

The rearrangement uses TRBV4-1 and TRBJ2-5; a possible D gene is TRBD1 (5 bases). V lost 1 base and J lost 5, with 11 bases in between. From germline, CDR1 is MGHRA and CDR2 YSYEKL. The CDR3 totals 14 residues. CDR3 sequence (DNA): TGCGCCAGCAGCCAAGGTAGACAGACTGAGACCCAGTACTTC. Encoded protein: CASSQGRQTETQYF.

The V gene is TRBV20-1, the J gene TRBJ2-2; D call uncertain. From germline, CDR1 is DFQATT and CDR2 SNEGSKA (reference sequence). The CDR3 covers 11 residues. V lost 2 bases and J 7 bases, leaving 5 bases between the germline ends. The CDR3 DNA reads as TGCAGTGCTAGAAGGGTCGGGGAGCTGTTTTTT. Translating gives CSARRVGELFF.

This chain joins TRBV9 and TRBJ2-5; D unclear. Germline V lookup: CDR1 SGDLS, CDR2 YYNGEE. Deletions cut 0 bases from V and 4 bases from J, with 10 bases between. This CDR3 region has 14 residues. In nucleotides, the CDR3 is TGTGCCAGCAGCGTAGAGCCAGGACGAGAGACCCAGTACTTC. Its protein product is CASSVEPGRETQYF.

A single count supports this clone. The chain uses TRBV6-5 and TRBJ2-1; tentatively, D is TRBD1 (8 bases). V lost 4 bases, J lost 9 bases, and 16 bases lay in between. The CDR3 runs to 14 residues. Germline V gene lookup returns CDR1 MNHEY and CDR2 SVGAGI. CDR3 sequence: CASSLLTGEGEQFF. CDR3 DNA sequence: TGTGCCAGCAGTTTACTGACAGGGGAGGGTGAGCAGTTCTTC.

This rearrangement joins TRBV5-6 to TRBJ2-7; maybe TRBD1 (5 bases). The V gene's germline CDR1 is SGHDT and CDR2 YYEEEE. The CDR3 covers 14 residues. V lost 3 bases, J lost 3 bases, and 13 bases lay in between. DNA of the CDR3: TGTGCCAGCAGCTGGACCCCTCAGGGCTACGAGCAGTACTTC. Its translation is CASSWTPQGYEQYF.

The CDR3, as DNA: TGTGCCAGCAGCCTCCAACAGGGGATGCAAGAGACCCAGTACTTC. Its protein is CASSLQQGMQETQYF. The chain uses TRBV7-2 and TRBJ2-5; 7 bases line up with TRBD1. Trimming at V came to 5 bases and at J to 2 bases, leaving 8 bases not matched to a gene. The CDR3 totals 15 residues. Germline V gives CDR1 SGHTA, CDR2 FQGNSA.

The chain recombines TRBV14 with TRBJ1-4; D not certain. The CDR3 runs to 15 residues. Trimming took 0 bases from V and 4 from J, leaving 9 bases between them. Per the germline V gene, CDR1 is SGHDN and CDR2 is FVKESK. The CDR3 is CASSQETSLNEKLFF. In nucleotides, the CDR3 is TGTGCCAGCAGCCAAGAAACTAGCCTTAATGAAAAACTGTTTTTT.

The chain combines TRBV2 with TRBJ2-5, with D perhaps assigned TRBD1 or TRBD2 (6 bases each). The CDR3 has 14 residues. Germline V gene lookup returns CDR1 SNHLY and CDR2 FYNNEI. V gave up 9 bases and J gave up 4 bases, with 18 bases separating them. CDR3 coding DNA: TGTGCCAGTCTCGGAGGGAAGGGGGGAGAGACCCAGTACTTC. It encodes CASLGGKGGETQYF.

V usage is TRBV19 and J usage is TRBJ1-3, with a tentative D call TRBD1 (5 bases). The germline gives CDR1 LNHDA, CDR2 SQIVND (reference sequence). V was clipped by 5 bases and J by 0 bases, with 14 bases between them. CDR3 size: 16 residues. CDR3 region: CASSSDSYYSGNTIYF. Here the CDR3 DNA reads TGTGCCAGTAGTTCAGACAGTTACTACTCTGGAAACACCATATATTTT.

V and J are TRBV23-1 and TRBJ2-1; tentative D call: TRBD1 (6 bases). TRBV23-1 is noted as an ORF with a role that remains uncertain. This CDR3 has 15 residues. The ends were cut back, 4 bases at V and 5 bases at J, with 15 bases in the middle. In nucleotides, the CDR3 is TGCGCCAGCAGTCCCCAAAGGACAGCCCACAATGAGCAGTTCTTC. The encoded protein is CASSPQRTAHNEQFF.

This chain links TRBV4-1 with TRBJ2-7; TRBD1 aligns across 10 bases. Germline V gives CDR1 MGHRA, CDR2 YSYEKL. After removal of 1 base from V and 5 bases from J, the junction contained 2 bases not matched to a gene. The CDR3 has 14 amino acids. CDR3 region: CASSQGDRGNEQYF. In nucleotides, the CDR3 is TGCGCCAGCAGCCAAGGGGACAGGGGAAACGAGCAGTACTTC.

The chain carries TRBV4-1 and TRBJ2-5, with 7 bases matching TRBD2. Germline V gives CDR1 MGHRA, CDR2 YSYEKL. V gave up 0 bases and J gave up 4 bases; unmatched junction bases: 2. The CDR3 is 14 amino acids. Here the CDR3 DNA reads TGCGCCAGCAGCCAAGATCCGGGGGGAGAGACCCAGTACTTC. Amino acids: CASSQDPGGETQYF.

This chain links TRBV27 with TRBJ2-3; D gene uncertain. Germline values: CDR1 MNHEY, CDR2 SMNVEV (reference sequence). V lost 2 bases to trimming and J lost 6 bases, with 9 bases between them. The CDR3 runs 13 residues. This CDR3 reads CASSLLLTDTQYF. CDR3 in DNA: TGTGCCAGCAGTTTACTCCTCACGGATACGCAGTATTTT.

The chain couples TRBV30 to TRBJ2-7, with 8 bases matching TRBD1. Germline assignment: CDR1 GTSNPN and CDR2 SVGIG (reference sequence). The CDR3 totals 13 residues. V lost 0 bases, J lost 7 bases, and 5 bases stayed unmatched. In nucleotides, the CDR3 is TGTGCCTGGAGTGTACTAGGGACAGGAGAGCAGTACTTC. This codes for CAWSVLGTGEQYF.

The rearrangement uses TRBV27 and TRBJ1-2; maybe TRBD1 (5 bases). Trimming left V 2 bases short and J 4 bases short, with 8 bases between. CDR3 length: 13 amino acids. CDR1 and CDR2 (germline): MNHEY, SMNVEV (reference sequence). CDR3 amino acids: CASSLNRFYGYTF. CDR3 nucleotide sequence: TGTGCCAGCAGTTTAAACAGGTTCTATGGCTACACCTTC.

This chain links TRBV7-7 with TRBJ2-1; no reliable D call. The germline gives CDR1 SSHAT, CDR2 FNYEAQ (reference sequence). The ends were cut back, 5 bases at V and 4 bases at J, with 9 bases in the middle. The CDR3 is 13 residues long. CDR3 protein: CASSLSGYNEQFF. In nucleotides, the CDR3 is TGTGCCAGCAGCCTCTCCGGATACAATGAGCAGTTCTTC. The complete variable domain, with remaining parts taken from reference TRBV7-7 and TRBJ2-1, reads GAGVSQSPRYKVTKRGQDVTLRCDPISSHATLYWYQQALGQGPEFLTYFNYEAQPDKSGLPSDRFSAERPEGSISTLTIQRTEQRDSAMYRCASSLSGYNEQFFGPGTRLTVL.

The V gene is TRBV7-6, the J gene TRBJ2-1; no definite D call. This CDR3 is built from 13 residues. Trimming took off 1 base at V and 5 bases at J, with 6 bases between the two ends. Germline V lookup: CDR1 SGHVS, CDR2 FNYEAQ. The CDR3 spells CASSLVYHNEQFF. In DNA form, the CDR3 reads TGTGCCAGCAGCTTAGTTTACCACAATGAGCAGTTCTTC.

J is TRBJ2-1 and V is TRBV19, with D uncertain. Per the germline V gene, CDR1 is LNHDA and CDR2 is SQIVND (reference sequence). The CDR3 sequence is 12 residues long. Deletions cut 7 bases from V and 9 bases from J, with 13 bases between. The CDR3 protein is CASMGNMREQFF. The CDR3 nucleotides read TGTGCCAGTATGGGGAATATGCGTGAGCAGTTCTTC.

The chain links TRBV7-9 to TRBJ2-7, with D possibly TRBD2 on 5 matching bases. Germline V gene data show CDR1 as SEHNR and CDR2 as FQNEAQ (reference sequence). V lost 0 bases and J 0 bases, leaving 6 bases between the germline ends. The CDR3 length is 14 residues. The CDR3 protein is CASSLAGSSYEQYF. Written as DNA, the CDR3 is TGTGCCAGCAGCTTAGCGGGGAGCTCCTACGAGCAGTACTTC.

In DNA form, the CDR3 reads TGTGCCAGCAGTCCGACGGGACAGCCCTACGAGCAGTACTTC. Translating gives CASSPTGQPYEQYF. The chain carries TRBV27 and TRBJ2-7; 7 bases are shared with TRBD1. Trimming removed 5 bases from V and 2 bases from J; junction bases left unmatched: 6. The CDR3 has 14 amino acids. CDR1 and CDR2 (germline): MNHEY, SMNVEV (reference sequence).

The CDR3 region has the DNA TGTGCCAGCAGCCCTAGATACAGGGAGGCGCAAGAGACCCAGTACTTC. Its protein is CASSPRYREAQETQYF. The rearrangement uses TRBV11-1 and TRBJ2-5; D is tentatively TRBD1 or TRBD2 (6 bases each). The CDR3 has 16 amino acids. V lost 5 bases to trimming and J lost 2 bases, with 18 bases between them. The germline V gene has CDR1 SGHAT and CDR2 FQDESV (reference sequence).

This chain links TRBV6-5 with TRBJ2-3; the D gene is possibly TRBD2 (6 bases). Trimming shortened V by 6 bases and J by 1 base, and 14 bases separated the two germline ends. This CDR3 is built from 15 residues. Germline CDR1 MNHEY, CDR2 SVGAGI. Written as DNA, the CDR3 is TGTGCCAGCAGCTCCGGAGGGGCGGGCACAGATACGCAGTATTTT. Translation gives CASSSGGAGTDTQYF.

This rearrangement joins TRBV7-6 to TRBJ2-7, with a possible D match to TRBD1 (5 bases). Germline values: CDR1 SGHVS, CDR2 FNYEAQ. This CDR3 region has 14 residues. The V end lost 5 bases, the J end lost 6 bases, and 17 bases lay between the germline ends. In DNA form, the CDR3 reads TGTGCCAGCAGCCCGTCATTAGGGGCGAGCGAGCAGTACTTC. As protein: CASSPSLGASEQYF.

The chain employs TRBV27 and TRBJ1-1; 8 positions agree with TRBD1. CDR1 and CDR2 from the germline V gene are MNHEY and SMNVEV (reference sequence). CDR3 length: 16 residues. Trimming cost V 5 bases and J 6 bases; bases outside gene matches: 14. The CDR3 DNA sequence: TGTGCCAGCAGTCCTCACGCAGGGGGCGAGGGGTCTGAAGCTTTCTTT. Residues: CASSPHAGGEGSEAFF.

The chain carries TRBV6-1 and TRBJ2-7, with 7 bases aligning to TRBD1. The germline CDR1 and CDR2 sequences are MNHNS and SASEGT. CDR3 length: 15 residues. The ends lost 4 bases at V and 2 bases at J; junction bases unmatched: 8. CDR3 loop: CASSADRALTYEQYF. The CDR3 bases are TGTGCCAGCAGTGCCGACAGGGCCCTAACCTACGAGCAGTACTTC.

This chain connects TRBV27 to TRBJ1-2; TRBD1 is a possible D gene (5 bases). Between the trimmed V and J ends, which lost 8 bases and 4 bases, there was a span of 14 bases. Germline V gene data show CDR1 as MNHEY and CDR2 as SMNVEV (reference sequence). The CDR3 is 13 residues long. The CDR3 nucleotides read TGTGCCAGCGGCCCGAGGGGTGGCTATGGCTACACCTTC. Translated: CASGPRGGYGYTF.

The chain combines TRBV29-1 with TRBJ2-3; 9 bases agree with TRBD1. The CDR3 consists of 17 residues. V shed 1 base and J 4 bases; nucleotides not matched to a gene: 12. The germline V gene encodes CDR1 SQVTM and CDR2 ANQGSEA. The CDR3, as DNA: TGCAGCGTTGAAGGGTTAATGGGACAGGGTGAGGCAGATACGCAGTATTTT. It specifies CSVEGLMGQGEADTQYF.

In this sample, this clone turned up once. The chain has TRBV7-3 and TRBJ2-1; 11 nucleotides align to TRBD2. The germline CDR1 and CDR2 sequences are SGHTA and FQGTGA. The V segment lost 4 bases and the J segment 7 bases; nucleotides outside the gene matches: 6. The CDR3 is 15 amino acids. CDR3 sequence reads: CASSSLAGGHNEQFF. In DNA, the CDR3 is TGTGCCAGCAGCTCCTTAGCGGGGGGGCATAATGAGCAGTTCTTC.

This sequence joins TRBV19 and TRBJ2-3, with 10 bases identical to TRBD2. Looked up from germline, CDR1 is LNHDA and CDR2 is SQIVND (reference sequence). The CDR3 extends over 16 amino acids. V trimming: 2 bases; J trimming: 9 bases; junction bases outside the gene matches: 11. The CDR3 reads CASSILGAGGPATQYF. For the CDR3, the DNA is TGTGCCAGTAGTATACTCGGAGCGGGGGGGCCTGCCACGCAGTATTTT.